This T cell receptor beta chain came from a study of HIV-infected patients and healthy controls. TCRdb re-called the 5' RACE reads through MiXCR, storing one row per CDR3 protein. The sample lists around 64,000 distinct CDR3 sequences; less than 20% were seen once. The CDR3 sequence is 15 residues long. V was shortened by 2 bases and J by 5 bases, with 13 bases between the two germline ends. Sequences were obtained from CD4+ T cells from blood. The receptor comes from a human donor in good health. This chain joins TRBV12-3 or TRBV12-4 and TRBJ2-1; D perhaps matches TRBD1 (5 bases). CDR3 loop: CASSLTGRKNNEQFF. The CDR3 DNA reads as TGTGCCAGCAGTTTAACAGGACGGAAAAACAATGAGCAGTTCTTC.